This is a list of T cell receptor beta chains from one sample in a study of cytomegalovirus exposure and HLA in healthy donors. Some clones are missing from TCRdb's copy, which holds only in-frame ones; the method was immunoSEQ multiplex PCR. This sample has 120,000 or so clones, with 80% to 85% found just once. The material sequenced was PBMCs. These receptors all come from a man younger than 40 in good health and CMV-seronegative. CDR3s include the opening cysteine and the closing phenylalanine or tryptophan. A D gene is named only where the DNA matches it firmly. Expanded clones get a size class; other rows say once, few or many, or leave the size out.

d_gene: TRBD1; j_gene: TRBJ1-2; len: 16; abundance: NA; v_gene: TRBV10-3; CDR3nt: TGTGCCATCAGTGAGCCTAGGACAGGGATCAGGTATGGCTACACCTTC; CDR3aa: CAISEPRTGIRYGYTF
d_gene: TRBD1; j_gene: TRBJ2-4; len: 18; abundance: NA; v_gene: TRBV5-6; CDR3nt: TGTGCCAGCAGCTGGGGGGCCGCGACAGGGGGCCGGGGAAACAGTCAGTACTTC; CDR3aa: CASSWGAATGGRGNSQYF
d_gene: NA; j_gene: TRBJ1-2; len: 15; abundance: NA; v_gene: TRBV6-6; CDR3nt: TGTGCCAGCAGTTACTCGGGCCTCGGGGTAAGAGGCTACACCTTC; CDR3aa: CASSYSGLGVRGYTF
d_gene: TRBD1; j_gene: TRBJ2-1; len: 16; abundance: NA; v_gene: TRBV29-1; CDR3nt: TGCAGCGTTGAAGATCGGGACAGGGGGTGGTGGGATGAGCAGTTCTTC; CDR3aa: CSVEDRDRGWWDEQFF
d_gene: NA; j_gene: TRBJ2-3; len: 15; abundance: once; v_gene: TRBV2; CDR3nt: TGTGCCACCCCGGGTTTAAGGCTGCAGGGAGATACGCAGTATTTT; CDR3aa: CATPGLRLQGDTQYF
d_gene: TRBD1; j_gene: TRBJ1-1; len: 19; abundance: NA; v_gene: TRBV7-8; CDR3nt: TGTGCCAGCAGCGACCGCAACACCGGGACAGGGGTTATCAACACTGAAGCTTTCTTT; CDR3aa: CASSDRNTGTGVINTEAFF
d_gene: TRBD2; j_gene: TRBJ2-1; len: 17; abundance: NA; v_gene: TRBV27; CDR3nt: TGTGCCAGCAGTGCAGAGAGCGGGGGATGGGCTTACAATGAGCAGTTCTTC; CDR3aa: CASSAESGGWAYNEQFF
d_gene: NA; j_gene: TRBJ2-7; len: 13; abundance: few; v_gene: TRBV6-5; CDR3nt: TGTGCCAGCAGAAGGACACCTTACTACGAGCAGTACTTC; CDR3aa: CASRRTPYYEQYF
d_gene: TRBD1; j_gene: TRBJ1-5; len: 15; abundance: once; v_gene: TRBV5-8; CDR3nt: TGTGCCAGCAGCCCGGGGACAGTTAGCAATCAGCCCCAGCATTTT; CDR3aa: CASSPGTVSNQPQHF
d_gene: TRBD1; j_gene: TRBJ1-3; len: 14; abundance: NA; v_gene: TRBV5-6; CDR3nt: TGTGCCAGCAGCTTCACAGGGGGCGAGTACACCATATATTTT; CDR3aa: CASSFTGGEYTIYF
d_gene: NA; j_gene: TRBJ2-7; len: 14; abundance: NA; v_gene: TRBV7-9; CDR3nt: TGTGCCAGCAGCTTAGACCCCCCAGGCTACGAGCAGTACTTC; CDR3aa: CASSLDPPGYEQYF
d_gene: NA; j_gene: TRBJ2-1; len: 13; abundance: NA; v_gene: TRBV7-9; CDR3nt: TGTGCCAGCAGCTTAGAAGGGGTGAATGAGCAGTTCTTC; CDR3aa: CASSLEGVNEQFF
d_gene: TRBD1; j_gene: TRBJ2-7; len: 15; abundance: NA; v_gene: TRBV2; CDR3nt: TGTGCCAGCATGATGGACAGGGTCTTCTCCTACGAGCAGTACTTC; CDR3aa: CASMMDRVFSYEQYF
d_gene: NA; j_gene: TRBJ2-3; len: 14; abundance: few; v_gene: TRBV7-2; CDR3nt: TGTGCCAGCAGCTCGACTTCCCACACAGATACGCAGTATTTT; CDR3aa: CASSSTSHTDTQYF
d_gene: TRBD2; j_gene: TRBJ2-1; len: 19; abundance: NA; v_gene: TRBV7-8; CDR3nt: TGTGCCAGCAGCTTAAGGGGGCTAGCGGGACTGAGCTCCTACAATGAGCAGTTCTTC; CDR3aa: CASSLRGLAGLSSYNEQFF
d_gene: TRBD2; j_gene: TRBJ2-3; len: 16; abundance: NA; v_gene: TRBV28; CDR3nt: TGTGCCAGCAGTTATCGACCTAGCGGGGGGAGGGGTACGCAGTATTTT; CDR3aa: CASSYRPSGGRGTQYF
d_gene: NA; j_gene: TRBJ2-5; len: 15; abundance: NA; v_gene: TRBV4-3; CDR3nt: TGCGCCAGCAGCCCAGGGACTGCCGGGGCGGAGACCCAGTACTTC; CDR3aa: CASSPGTAGAETQYF
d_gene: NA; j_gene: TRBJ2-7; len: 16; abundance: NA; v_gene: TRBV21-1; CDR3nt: TGTGCCAGCAGCAAAGCCGACAGCGCCCTATCGTACGAGCAGTACTTC; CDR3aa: CASSKADSALSYEQYF
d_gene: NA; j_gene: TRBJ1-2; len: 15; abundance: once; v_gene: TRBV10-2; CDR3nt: TGCGCCAGCAGTGGGGGGGGCCAGGAAAAATATGGCTACACCTTC; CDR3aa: CASSGGGQEKYGYTF
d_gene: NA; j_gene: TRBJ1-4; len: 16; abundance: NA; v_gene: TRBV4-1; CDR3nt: TGCGCCAGCAGCCAAGAGACGGGTCTTCGGCGGGAAAAACTGTTTTTT; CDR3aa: CASSQETGLRREKLFF
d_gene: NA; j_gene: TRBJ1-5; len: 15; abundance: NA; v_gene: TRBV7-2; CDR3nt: TGTGCCAGCAGCTACGCGAACTCGGAGAATCAGCCCCAGCATTTT; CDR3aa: CASSYANSENQPQHF
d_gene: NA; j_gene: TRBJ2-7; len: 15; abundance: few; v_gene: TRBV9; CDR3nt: TGTGCCAGCAGCGGGAGGTGGGGAGTAGAGGACGAGCAGTACTTC; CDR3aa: CASSGRWGVEDEQYF
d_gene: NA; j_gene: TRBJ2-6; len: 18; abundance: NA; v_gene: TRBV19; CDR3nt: TGTGCCAGTAGTATTATTCAGGGGCTTAACTCTGGGGCCAACGTCCTGACTTTC; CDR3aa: CASSIIQGLNSGANVLTF
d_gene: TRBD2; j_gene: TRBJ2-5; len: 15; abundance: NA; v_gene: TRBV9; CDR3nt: TGTGCCAGCAGCGGACAAACTAGCGGGGGAGAGACCCAGTACTTC; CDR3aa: CASSGQTSGGETQYF